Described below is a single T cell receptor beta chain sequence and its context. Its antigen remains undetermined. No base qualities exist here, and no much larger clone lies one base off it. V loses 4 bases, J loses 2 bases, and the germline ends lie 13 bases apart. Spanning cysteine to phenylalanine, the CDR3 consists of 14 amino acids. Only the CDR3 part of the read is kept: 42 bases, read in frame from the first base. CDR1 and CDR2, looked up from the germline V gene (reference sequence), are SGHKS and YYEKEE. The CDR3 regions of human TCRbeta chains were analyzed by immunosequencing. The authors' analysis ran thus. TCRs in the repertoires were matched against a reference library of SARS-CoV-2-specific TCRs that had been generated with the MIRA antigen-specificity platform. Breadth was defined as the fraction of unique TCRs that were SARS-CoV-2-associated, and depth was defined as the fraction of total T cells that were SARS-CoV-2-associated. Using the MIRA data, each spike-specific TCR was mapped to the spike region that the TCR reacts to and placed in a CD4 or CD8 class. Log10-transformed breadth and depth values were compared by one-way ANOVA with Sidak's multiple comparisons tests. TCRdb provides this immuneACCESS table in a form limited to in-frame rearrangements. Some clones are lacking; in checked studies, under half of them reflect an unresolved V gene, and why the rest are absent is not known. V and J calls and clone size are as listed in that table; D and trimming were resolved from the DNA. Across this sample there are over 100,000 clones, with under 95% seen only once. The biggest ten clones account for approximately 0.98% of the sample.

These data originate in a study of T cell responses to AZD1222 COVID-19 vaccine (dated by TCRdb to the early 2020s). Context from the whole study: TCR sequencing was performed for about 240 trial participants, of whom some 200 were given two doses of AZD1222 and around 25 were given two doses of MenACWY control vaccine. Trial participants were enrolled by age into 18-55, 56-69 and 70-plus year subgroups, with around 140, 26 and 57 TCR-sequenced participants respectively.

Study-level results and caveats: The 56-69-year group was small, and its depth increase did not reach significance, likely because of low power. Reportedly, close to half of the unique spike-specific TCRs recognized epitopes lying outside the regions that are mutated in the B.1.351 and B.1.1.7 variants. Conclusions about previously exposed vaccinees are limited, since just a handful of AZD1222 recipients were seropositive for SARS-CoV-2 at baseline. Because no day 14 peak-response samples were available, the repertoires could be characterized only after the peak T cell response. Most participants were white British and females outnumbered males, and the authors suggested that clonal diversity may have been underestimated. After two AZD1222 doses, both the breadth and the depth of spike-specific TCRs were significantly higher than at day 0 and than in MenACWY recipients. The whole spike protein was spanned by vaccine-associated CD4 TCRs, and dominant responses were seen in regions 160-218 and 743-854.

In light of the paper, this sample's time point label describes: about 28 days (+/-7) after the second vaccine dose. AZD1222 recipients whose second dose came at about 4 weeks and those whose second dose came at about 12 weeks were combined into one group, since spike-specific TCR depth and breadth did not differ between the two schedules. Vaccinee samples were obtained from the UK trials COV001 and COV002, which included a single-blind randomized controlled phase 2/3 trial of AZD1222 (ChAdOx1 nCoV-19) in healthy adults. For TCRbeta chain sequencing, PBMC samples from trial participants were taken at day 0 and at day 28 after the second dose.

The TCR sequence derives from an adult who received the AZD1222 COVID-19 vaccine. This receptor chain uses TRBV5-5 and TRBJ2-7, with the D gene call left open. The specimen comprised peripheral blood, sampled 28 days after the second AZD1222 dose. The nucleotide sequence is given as TGTGCCAGCAGCCCTACGGGCCTCACCTACGAGCAGTACTTC. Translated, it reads CASSPTGLTYEQYF.